This T cell receptor beta chain was observed in a study of cytomegalovirus exposure and HLA in healthy donors. Points from the study as a whole: TCR beta sequences reportedly predicted most subjects' HLA-A and HLA-B alleles accurately.

As to this clone: Its antigen remains unknown.

Amplification used 60 Vbeta primers and 13 Jbeta primers. The table came from immunoSEQ multiplex PCR; TCRdb's copy has only in-frame clones and leaves some out. The sample consists of around 150,000 clones, 60% to 85% of them appearing once. The length of the CDR3 is 15 residues. Germline V gives CDR1 MNHEY, CDR2 SVGAGI. Trimming took 0 bases from V and 9 from J, leaving 17 bases between them. This sequence was found in a woman between 45 and 65 years old in good health and CMV-seropositive. Sequenced: PBMCs. V and J are TRBV6-5 and TRBJ1-2, with no clear D. CDR3 region: CASSYSIAVFSSYTF. CDR3 in DNA: TGTGCCAGCAGTTACTCGATTGCAGTCTTCTCGAGCTACACCTTC.